This T cell receptor (beta chain) was obtained from a study of blood T cell repertoires in COVID-19. The overall study: COVID-19 samples collected from the United States, Italy and Spain covered acute and convalescent phases.

Regarding this clone: The sample holds other DNA sequences that translate to the same CDR3.

Germline assignment: CDR1 LGHNA and CDR2 YNFKEQ. The CDR3 runs 13 residues. Trimming pared 3 bases from V and 8 bases from J, leaving 10 bases between. Method: immunoSEQ multiplex PCR; TCRdb's copy keeps in-frame clones and lacks some. The profile shows around 290,000 clones, roughly 92% of them singletons. The clonotype comes from a woman aged 30 to 39 with COVID-19, enrolled during active disease. Material: peripheral blood. This chain connects TRBV4-2 to TRBJ1-4; no reliable D call. CDR3 bases: TGTGCCAGCAGCCAGGGGAGTGGGGAAAAACTGTTTTTT. Translation gives CASSQGSGEKLFF.